The 20 T cell receptor beta chains presented below share a single source sample, sequenced in a study of blood T cell repertoires in COVID-19. Only in-frame clones appear in the TCRdb table, and some are missing; sequencing was by immunoSEQ multiplex PCR. The sample holds around 230,000 clones, around 84% seen once. Specimen: peripheral blood. The receptors were sampled from a man aged 50 to 60 with COVID-19, enrolled during active disease.

This clone was picked up one time. Other DNA sequences in this specimen translate into the identical CDR3. The chain joins TRBV11-2 to TRBJ1-2; the match to TRBD1 covers 8 bases. Germline trimming cut 5 bases from V and 5 bases from J; bases unmatched to any gene: 10. CDR3 length equals 15 residues. CDR1 and CDR2 from the germline V gene are SGHAT and FQNNGV. Here the CDR3 reads CASSSRQGWLYGYTF. CDR3 DNA: TGTGCCAGCAGCAGTCGACAGGGGTGGTTATATGGCTACACCTTC.

The chain joins TRBV14 to TRBJ1-4; D perhaps matches TRBD1 (6 bases). Between the trimmed V and J ends, which lost 0 bases and 2 bases, there was a span of 7 bases. The CDR3 contains 15 residues. Looked up from germline, CDR1 is SGHDN and CDR2 is FVKESK. The CDR3 loop reads CASSQDQGTNEKLFF. CDR3 nucleotides: TGTGCCAGCAGCCAAGATCAGGGGACTAATGAAAAACTGTTTTTT. Supplemented by reference TRBV14 and TRBJ1-4, the full variable domain reads EAGVTQFPSHSVIEKGQTVTLRCDPISGHDNLYWYRRVMGKEIKFLLHFVKESKQDESGMPNNRFLAERTGGTYSTLKVQPAELEDSGVYFCASSQDQGTNEKLFFGSGTQLSVL.

The chain carries TRBV10-3 and TRBJ1-1, with 9 bases that match TRBD1. With V trimmed by 3 bases and J by 6 bases, 11 bases remained unmatched. The CDR3 is 16 residues long. The germline V gene encodes CDR1 ENHRY and CDR2 SYGVKD. CDR3 bases: TGTGCCATCAGTGACTATGGACAGGGGCTAGTCCCTGAAGCTTTCTTT. It yields the protein CAISDYGQGLVPEAFF.

The CDR3 is CAISNGQDLYEQYF. The CDR3 DNA reads as TGTGCCATCAGTAACGGACAGGATCTATACGAGCAGTACTTC. V gene TRBV10-3 combines with J gene TRBJ2-7; 7 bases line up with TRBD1. V trimming: 5 bases; J trimming: 4 bases; junction bases outside the gene matches: 8. The CDR3 extends over 14 amino acids. Germline V gene sequence: CDR1 ENHRY, CDR2 SYGVKD.

The chain has TRBV6-5 and TRBJ1-3; tentative D call: TRBD1 (5 bases). The CDR3 is made up of 16 amino acids. Germline-derived CDR1 and CDR2 are MNHEY and SVGAGI. V was pared by 0 bases and J by 0 bases, with 9 bases between. CDR3 DNA: TGTGCCAGCAGTTACTCCACAGGCACCTCTGGAAACACCATATATTTT. Translation gives CASSYSTGTSGNTIYF.

The chain combines TRBV10-3 with TRBJ2-2, with 7 bases that match TRBD1. The CDR3 spans 22 residues. In germline, CDR1 is ENHRY, CDR2 SYGVKD. Trimming removed 6 bases from V and 0 bases from J; junction bases left unmatched: 25. The CDR3 DNA sequence: TGTGCCATCAGATCCCCCATGGGCGACAGGGATCTTTCAAAGACGAACACCGGGGAGCTGTTTTTT. This sequence encodes CAIRSPMGDRDLSKTNTGELFF.

V is TRBV6-1 and J is TRBJ2-7, with 12 bases matching TRBD1. Losses at the gene ends were 0 bases for V and 6 bases for J; bases not matched to a gene: 6. Germline assignment: CDR1 MNHNS and CDR2 SASEGT. This CDR3 comprises 16 residues. The CDR3 region is CASSEAGQGAFREQYF. CDR3 bases: TGTGCCAGCAGTGAAGCGGGACAGGGGGCGTTCCGCGAGCAGTACTTC.

The chain couples TRBV5-1 to TRBJ2-5, with D maybe TRBD2 (5 bases). The CDR3 loop spans 14 amino acids. Trimming shortened V by 2 bases and J by 0 bases, and 8 bases separated the two germline ends. Germline V gives CDR1 SGHRS, CDR2 YFSETQ. CDR3 in DNA: TGCGCCAGCAGCTTTGGTAGCGACCAAGAGACCCAGTACTTC. Translating gives CASSFGSDQETQYF.

The chain links TRBV9 to TRBJ2-1, with 10 bases fitting TRBD2. There are 15 residues in the CDR3. Germline V gene sequence: CDR1 SGDLS, CDR2 YYNGEE. J gave up 5 bases and V 0 bases, and 2 bases lay outside the gene matches. In DNA, the CDR3 is TGTGCCAGCAGCGTAGTAACTAGCGGGGACAATGAGCAGTTCTTC. This gives the protein CASSVVTSGDNEQFF. Full variable domain (remainder filled in from reference TRBV9 and TRBJ2-1): DSGVTQTPKHLITATGQRVTLRCSPRSGDLSVYWYQQSLDQGLQFLIQYYNGEERAKGNILERFSAQQFPDLHSELNLSSLELGDSALYFCASSVVTSGDNEQFFGPGTRLTVL.

This rearrangement joins TRBV11-2 to TRBJ1-5, with D hard to call. Germline V lookup: CDR1 SGHAT, CDR2 FQNNGV. The CDR3 is 14 residues long. The ends were cut back, 1 base at V and 9 bases at J, with 13 bases in the middle. This CDR3 reads CASSLAAANAPQHF. Here the CDR3 DNA reads TGTGCCAGCAGCTTAGCCGCGGCGAATGCGCCCCAGCATTTT.

The V gene is TRBV5-1, the J gene TRBJ2-5, with a tentative D call TRBD1 (6 bases). Germline lookup yields CDR1 SGHRS and CDR2 YFSETQ. The V gene lost 9 bases and the J gene lost 4 bases, with 16 bases spanning the gap. The CDR3 extends over 13 amino acids. The CDR3 nucleotides read TGCGCCACCGGACAGCAAGTTGGAGAGACCCAGTACTTC. This translates into CATGQQVGETQYF.

The gene calls are TRBV7-8 and TRBJ2-1, with D possibly matching TRBD1 (5 bases). From germline, CDR1 is SGHVS and CDR2 FQNEAQ. There are 15 residues in the CDR3. V was cut by 4 bases and J by 6 bases, with 16 bases left in between. This chain's CDR3 is CASSSQLGLSNEQFF. CDR3 coding DNA: TGTGCCAGCAGCTCCCAGTTGGGGCTTTCCAATGAGCAGTTCTTC.

The chain joins TRBV13 to TRBJ2-1, with 14 bases fitting TRBD2. After removal of 5 bases from V and 4 bases from J, the junction contained 4 bases not matched to a gene. Germline V gene sequence: CDR1 PRHDT, CDR2 FYEKMQ (reference sequence). This CDR3 spans 16 amino acids. This CDR3 is CASSRRTSGGYNEQFF. The DNA for the CDR3 is TGTGCCAGCAGCCGGCGGACTAGCGGGGGGTACAATGAGCAGTTCTTC. The variable domain in full, completed from reference TRBV13 and TRBJ2-1, reads AAGVIQSPRHLIKEKRETATLKCYPIPRHDTVYWYQQGPGQDPQFLISFYEKMQSDKGSIPDRFSAQQFSDYHSELNMSSLELGDSALYFCASSRRTSGGYNEQFFGPGTRLTVL.

The CDR3 loop reads CASRLAGGPGIDTQYF. The CDR3 DNA reads as TGTGCCAGCAGACTAGCGGGGGGGCCCGGTATCGATACGCAGTATTTT. V and J are TRBV27 and TRBJ2-3, with 13 bases fitting TRBD2. V gave up 6 bases and J gave up 6 bases; unmatched junction bases: 9. The V gene's germline CDR1 is MNHEY and CDR2 SMNVEV (reference sequence). The CDR3 runs 16 residues.

The V gene is TRBV7-2, the J gene TRBJ2-7; no reliable D call. The germline V and J ends were trimmed by 8 bases and 6 bases, with 20 bases remaining between them. There are 14 residues in the CDR3. Germline CDR1 SGHTA, CDR2 FQGNSA. This chain's CDR3 is CASRLGPASGEQYF. The CDR3 nucleotides read TGTGCCAGCCGATTAGGGCCCGCTAGTGGCGAGCAGTACTTC.

This chain joins TRBV11-2 and TRBJ1-1; 7 positions match TRBD1. The CDR3 covers 13 residues. V lost 1 base to trimming and J lost 8 bases; unmatched junction nucleotides: 4. Per germline, CDR1 SGHAT and CDR2 FQNNGV. CDR3 coding DNA: TGTGCCAGCAGCTTAGCCCAGGGGGGAGAAGCTTTCTTT. This codes for CASSLAQGGEAFF.

This chain connects TRBV10-3 to TRBJ2-6; 8 nucleotides line up with TRBD1. The trim removed 0 bases at V and 6 bases at J, leaving 7 bases unmatched. Germline loops: CDR1 ENHRY, CDR2 SYGVKD. The CDR3 totals 17 residues. The CDR3 DNA follows: TGTGCCATCAGTGAGTCTGTAACAGGGGGTACGGCCAACGTCCTGACTTTC. Translation gives CAISESVTGGTANVLTF.

A single count supports this clone. The chain carries TRBV7-3 and TRBJ2-5; 8 bases are a match to TRBD2. The CDR3 contains 15 residues. The trim removed 5 bases at V and 5 bases at J, leaving 10 bases unmatched. CDR1 is SGHTA and CDR2 is FQGTGA in the germline V gene. The CDR3 coding sequence is TGTGCCAGCAGCCCTGGCGTTAGCGGGATTGAGACCCAGTACTTC. It specifies CASSPGVSGIETQYF.

This chain uses TRBV7-2 with TRBJ1-1, with D uncertain. The CDR3 has 13 amino acids. With 0 bases removed from V and 1 base from J, the gap between germline ends came to 3 bases. Germline CDR1 and CDR2: SGHTA and FQGNSA. The CDR3 bases are TGTGCCAGCAGCTTAGCCCAGAACACTGAAGCTTTCTTT. This encodes CASSLAQNTEAFF.

This chain joins TRBV28 and TRBJ1-6; TRBD1 matches 8 bases. The germline V gene has CDR1 MDHEN and CDR2 SYDVKM. The CDR3 has 16 amino acids. V lost 5 bases, J lost 2 bases, and 5 bases stayed unmatched. The CDR3 spells CASSRTGGTYNSPLHF. The CDR3 nucleotides read TGTGCCAGCAGTCGAACAGGGGGAACCTATAATTCACCCCTCCACTTT. Full variable domain (rest looked up from reference TRBV28 and TRBJ1-6): DVKVTQSSRYLVKRTGEKVFLECVQDMDHENMFWYRQDPGLGLRLIYFSYDVKMKEKGDIPEGYSVSREKKERFSLILESASTNQTSMYLCASSRTGGTYNSPLHFGNGTRLTVT.